Listed below are T cell receptor beta chains from one sample, sequenced in a study of Graves' ophthalmopathy and Graves' hyperthyroidism. TCRdb called the multiplex PCR reads again in MiXCR, with one record for every CDR3 protein. The sample contains about 390,000 distinct CDR3 sequences, approximately 15% of which appear only once. The sample taken for sequencing was peripheral blood. These receptors came from a woman aged 18-29 years with stable Graves' hyperthyroidism. The conserved cysteine and the conserved F or W are not part of the CDR3 here. The size field is filled for only some rows; it gives once, few, many or a size class.

CDR3,size,V
AGALSAEAF,many,TRBV2
ASSYSLTRNYEQY,many,TRBV6-2/TRBV6-3
ASRGNGRVRETQY,NA,TRBV28
ASSPRGQGIYEQY,many,TRBV12-3/TRBV12-4
ASSLNPADNYGYT,few,TRBV11-3
ASSYERLATIREANYGYT,NA,TRBV6-2/TRBV6-3
ASSYLAPGLAEQY,many,TRBV6-2/TRBV6-3
ASSQLGQIQETQY,NA,TRBV3-1
AISAVGQGEPQH,many,TRBV10-3
ASSSSGPLGEQY,many,TRBV6-5
ASSHRDNSGNTIY,NA,TRBV11-2
ASSSFIPSSRDEQY,many,TRBV12-3/TRBV12-4
ASSEGGGILPAF,NA,TRBV6-1
ASSLRAGVNTEAF,many,TRBV11-3
ATSRGGDYGYT,many,TRBV24-1
SARPGVGKAEAF,many,TRBV20-1
ASSLRRIDYGYT,many,TRBV12-3/TRBV12-4
ASGFLQEVGHSPLH,few,TRBV12-5
ASSTYRDIKGYT,many,TRBV18
ASSQDLQGVGYT,many,TRBV4-2
SASPGTGDSPLH,many,TRBV20-1
ASSSRTSGVYNEQF,few,TRBV12-3/TRBV12-4
ASSFGPGGGSGNTIY,NA,TRBV7-3
ASKGRVNQPQH,many,TRBV12-3/TRBV12-4
ASSYPQQGNQPQH,few,TRBV6-5
ASSSADREGYT,NA,TRBV28
ASSPWPGDSGYT,many,TRBV18
ASSPVGQGHQPQH,many,TRBV12-3/TRBV12-4
ASSGVTSTDTQY,NA,TRBV9
ASSRDREASSNQPQH,many,TRBV12-3/TRBV12-4
ASSFPGNSPLH,many,TRBV12-3/TRBV12-4
ASSPTGPNIIYYEQY,NA,TRBV18
ASSVDLGNANPEAF,many,TRBV9
SVRPTGEETQY,NA,TRBV29-1
ASSGRTGVNTEDF,NA,TRBV19
ASSRQANYGYT,many,TRBV7-2
ASSETGGYQPQH,many,TRBV5-5
ASSLGREGYGYT,many,TRBV19
ASRGHEAF,NA,TRBV12-3/TRBV12-4
ASTPDGGRTEAF,many,TRBV19
ASSLTQGWQETQY,many,TRBV11-2
SAQGGTDTQY,NA,TRBV20-1
ASSLGASGNTGELF,NA,TRBV5-1